The sequence of this T cell receptor (beta chain) was determined in a study of human T cells and chemical hapten exposure. Study-level background: Sensitization employed 2% DPC on approximately 2 cm by approximately 2 cm of upper inner arm skin. The patients were mostly female; they had alopecia areata, totalis or universalis. Study results and limitations: The formation of large CDR3 similarity clusters by expanded TCRs significantly exceeded that of controls.

Time point in this sample: patch test 2, 6 weeks after DPC sensitization. Specified treatment: therapeutic diphenylcyclopropenone sensitization with weekly scalp DPC. Trimming took off 3 bases at V and 9 bases at J, with 9 bases between the two ends. The germline V gene encodes CDR1 SGHTA and CDR2 FQGNSA. The CDR3 is 12 amino acids. TCRdb reprocessed the RACE reads via MiXCR and lists one record per CDR3 protein. Among approximately 84,000 distinct CDR3 sequences listed, approximately 10% were seen once. Turning to this clonotype: Its antigen is as yet unknown.

This chain uses TRBV7-2 with TRBJ2-1, with D unresolved. This receptor was identified in a man aged 18 to 30 with alopecia areata. Some clones in this sample may be carry-over from other donors' samples. The specimen was whole blood, collected in connection with sensitization to the hapten diphenylcyclopropenone (DPC). The CDR3, as DNA: TGTGCCAGCAGCTTGGTACACGGTGAGCAGTTCTTC. This translates into CASSLVHGEQFF.